One TCR beta chain is described in this entry. What this receptor recognizes is not known. There are no base qualities to consult, and no much larger clone falls within one base. The record originates from a study of blood T cell repertoires in COVID-19 (dated by TCRdb to 2020 to 2022). With regard to the full study: Collaborator samples came from the United States, Italy and Spain and covered acute and convalescent phases of COVID-19. The material from the prospective study consisted of cDNA or gDNA derived from T cells, B-cell-depleted T cells, or PBMCs. The dataset comprised deeply sampled blood TCRbeta repertoires from subjects exposed to, actively infected with, or recovered from COVID-19. A freely available public database, intended as a resource for researchers studying the immune response to SARS-CoV-2, is where the repertoires were released. Samples came from the ongoing ImmuneRACE study (first 160 participants) plus 1,254 subjects from 6 global collaborators. The sample metadata nearly always contained a de-identified subject ID, COVID-19 status, age in years and sex. Where available, HLA class I and class II types were obtained from metadata supplied by the sample provider rather than from assay-based typing. Results and caveats for the whole study, not just this receptor: Clinical and demographic metadata were provided uncurated, with the amount varying by source and participant.

TCRbeta CDR3 regions were amplified from genomic DNA using the immunoSEQ Assay, a bias-controlled multiplex PCR. The paper's data handling went like this. The number of nucleated cells in each sample was estimated from the amplification of reference gene primers within the assay. Sequence reads were collapsed and filtered to measure the absolute abundance of every unique TCRbeta CDR3 rearrangement. For each sample, productive Simpson clonality was calculated as the square root of Simpson's diversity index over productive rearrangements. TCRdb retrieved this table from immuneACCESS and kept in-frame rearrangements only. Not all clones are present; in checked studies, unresolved V genes account for under half, and no reason is known for the remainder. V and J calls and clone size are those listed in that table; D and trimming were worked out from the DNA. The table for this sample lists roughly 320,000 clones; 85% to 90% of them were counted only once. The top ten clones comprise roughly 5.9% of the sample.

One collaborating source in Seattle enrolled patients while the patients were actively infected and followed the patients over time throughout the course of disease. The collaborating institutions used their own protocols to collect whole blood in K2EDTA tubes. For TCRbeta analysis, collaborators shipped samples as frozen whole blood, isolated PBMCs, or DNA extracted from either of those sample types. What was sequenced was peripheral blood. This TCR was recovered from a woman aged 45-60 years with COVID-19, enrolled during active disease.

The nucleotide sequence is given as TGTGCCAGCACCGGACAGGGACACACTGAAGCTTTCTTT. Its product reads: CASTGQGHTEAFF. The receptor chain draws on TRBV11-3 and TRBJ1-1, and 8 junctional nucleotides match TRBD1. The CDR3, cysteine through phenylalanine, is 13 amino acids long. The entry retains the CDR3 DNA only, 39 bases that are in frame from base 1. As encoded in the germline V gene, CDR1 is SGHNT while CDR2 is YENEEA. V has 7 bases trimmed and J has 3 bases trimmed; junction bases matching no gene number 4. Extended through the reference TRBV11-3 and TRBJ1-1 proteins, this CDR3 yields the full variable domain: EAGVVQSPRYKIIEKKQPVAFWCNPISGHNTLYWYLQNLGQGPELLIRYENEEAVDDSQLPKDRFSAERLKGVDSTLKIQPAELGDSAVYLCASTGQGHTEAFFGQGTRLTVV.